This T cell receptor beta chain was retrieved from a study of T cell responses to AZD1222 COVID-19 vaccine. Findings and limits, study-wide: The peak T cell response came first, and repertoires were sampled only after it.

Trimming left V 0 bases short and J 12 bases short, with 9 bases between. This CDR3 is 12 amino acids long. CDR1 is LGHDT, CDR2 YNNKEL, per germline (reference sequence). Clones were sequenced by immunoSEQ multiplex PCR, and TCRdb holds only the in-frame ones, with some missing. The table shows about 120,000 clones, with roughly 90% occurring only once. For this clone: Its specificity is not known.

V gene TRBV3-1 (or the pseudogene TRBV3-2) combines with J gene TRBJ2-1; D is possibly TRBD2 (5 bases). The sequence was obtained from an adult in good health. The sample consisted of peripheral blood, taken on day 0 of AZD1222 vaccination. CDR3 nucleotide sequence: TGTGCCAGCAGCCAAGATATTGGGAGGCAGTTCTTC. Protein sequence: CASSQDIGRQFF.